This TCR beta chain came from a study of technical replicates of blood from a handful of donors. The V and J ends lost 6 bases and 5 bases, in that order; junction bases with no gene match: 7. The germline gives CDR1 SQVTM, CDR2 ANQGSEA. This CDR3 has 13 amino acids. The data were produced by immunoSEQ multiplex PCR, yet TCRdb's version contains in-frame clones alone and is incomplete. This sample carries tens of thousands of clones, around 94% of them seen once, and the ten largest clones take roughly 0.25%. This clone occurred a few times. V gene TRBV29-1 combines with J gene TRBJ1-5; 7 nucleotides align to TRBD1. This clonotype was obtained from a human donor in good health. The sequenced sample consisted of T cells isolated from PBMCs. The CDR3 here is CSVEQGKDQPQHF. CDR3 DNA sequence: TGCAGCGTCGAACAGGGGAAGGATCAGCCCCAGCATTTT. The full variable domain, completed using reference TRBV29-1 and TRBJ1-5, is SAVISQKPSRDICQRGTSLTIQCQVDSQVTMMFWYRQQPGQSLTLIATANQGSEATYESGFVIDKFPISRPNLTFSTLTVSNMSPEDSSIYLCSVEQGKDQPQHFGDGTRLSIL.